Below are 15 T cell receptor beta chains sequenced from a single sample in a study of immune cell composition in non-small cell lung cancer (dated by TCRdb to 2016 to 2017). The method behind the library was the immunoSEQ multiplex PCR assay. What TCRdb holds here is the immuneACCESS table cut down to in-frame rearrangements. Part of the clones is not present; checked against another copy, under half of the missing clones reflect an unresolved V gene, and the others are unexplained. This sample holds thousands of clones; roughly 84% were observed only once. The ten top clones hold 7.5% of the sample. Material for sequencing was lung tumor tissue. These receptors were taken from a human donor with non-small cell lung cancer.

This CDR3 is CASSEGVGRVQETQYF. The CDR3 nucleotides are TGTGCCAGCAGTGAAGGGGTCGGGCGGGTACAAGAGACCCAGTACTTC. The chain links TRBV25-1 to TRBJ2-5, with TRBD2 as a possible D gene (5 bases). Germline-derived CDR1 and CDR2 are MGHDK and SYGVNS. Trimming took off 2 bases at V and 2 bases at J, with 15 bases between the two ends. This CDR3 has 16 residues.

For the CDR3, the DNA is TGTGCCAGCAGCTTCCTAGCGGGGAAATACAATGAGCAGTTCTTC. Protein sequence: CASSFLAGKYNEQFF. V is TRBV7-8 and J is TRBJ2-1; 9 positions agree with TRBD2. The CDR3 is 15 amino acids. V trimming: 3 bases; J trimming: 4 bases; junction bases outside the gene matches: 4. Germline V gene sequence: CDR1 SGHVS, CDR2 FQNEAQ. Together with reference TRBV7-8 and TRBJ2-1, the CDR3 gives the full variable domain: GAGVSQSPRYKVAKRGQDVALRCDPISGHVSLFWYQQALGQGPEFLTYFQNEAQLDKSGLPSDRFFAERPEGSVSTLKIQRTQQEDSAVYLCASSFLAGKYNEQFFGPGTRLTVL.

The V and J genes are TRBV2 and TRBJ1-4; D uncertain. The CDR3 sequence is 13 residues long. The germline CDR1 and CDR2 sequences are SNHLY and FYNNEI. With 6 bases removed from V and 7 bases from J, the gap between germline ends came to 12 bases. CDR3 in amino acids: CASSFWGGEKLFF. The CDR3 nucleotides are TGTGCCAGCAGCTTTTGGGGAGGTGAAAAACTGTTTTTT.

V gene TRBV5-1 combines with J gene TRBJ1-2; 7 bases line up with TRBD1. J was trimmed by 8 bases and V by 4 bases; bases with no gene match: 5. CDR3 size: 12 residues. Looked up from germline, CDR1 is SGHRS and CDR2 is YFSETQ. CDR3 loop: CASSLDRYGYTF. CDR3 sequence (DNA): TGCGCCAGCAGCCTGGACAGGTACGGCTACACCTTC.

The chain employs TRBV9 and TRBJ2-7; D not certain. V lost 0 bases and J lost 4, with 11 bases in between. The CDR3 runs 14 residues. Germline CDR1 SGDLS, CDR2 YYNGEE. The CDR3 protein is CASSVELSPYEQYF. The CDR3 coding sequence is TGTGCCAGCAGCGTAGAGCTGAGCCCTTACGAGCAGTACTTC.

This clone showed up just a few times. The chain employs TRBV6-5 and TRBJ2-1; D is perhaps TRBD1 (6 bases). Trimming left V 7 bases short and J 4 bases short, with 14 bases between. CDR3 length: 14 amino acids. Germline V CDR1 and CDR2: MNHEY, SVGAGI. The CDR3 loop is CASKGESEYNEQFF. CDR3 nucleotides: TGTGCCAGCAAGGGGGAGTCGGAGTACAATGAGCAGTTCTTC.

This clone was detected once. In DNA form, the CDR3 reads TGCGCCAGCAGCCGCGGGACCAACCAGGATCGGGGTGAGCAGTTCTTC. This codes for CASSRGTNQDRGEQFF. The chain joins TRBV4-3 to TRBJ2-1; maybe TRBD2 (6 bases). Trimming removed 4 bases at V and 9 bases at J, with 22 bases between. CDR1 and CDR2 from the germline V gene are LGHNA and YSLEER. There are 16 residues in the CDR3.

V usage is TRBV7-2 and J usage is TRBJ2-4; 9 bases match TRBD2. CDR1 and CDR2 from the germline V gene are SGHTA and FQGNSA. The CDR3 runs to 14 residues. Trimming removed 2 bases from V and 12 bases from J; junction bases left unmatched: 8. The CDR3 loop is CASSLKVAGAPQYF. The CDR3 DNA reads TGTGCCAGCAGCTTAAAGGTAGCGGGGGCGCCTCAGTACTTC.

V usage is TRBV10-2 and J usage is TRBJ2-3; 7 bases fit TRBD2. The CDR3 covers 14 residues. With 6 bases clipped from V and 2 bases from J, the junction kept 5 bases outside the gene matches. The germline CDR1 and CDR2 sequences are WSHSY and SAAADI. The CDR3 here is CASRRGIITDTQYF. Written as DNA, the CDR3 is TGCGCCAGCAGGCGGGGGATTATCACAGATACGCAGTATTTT.

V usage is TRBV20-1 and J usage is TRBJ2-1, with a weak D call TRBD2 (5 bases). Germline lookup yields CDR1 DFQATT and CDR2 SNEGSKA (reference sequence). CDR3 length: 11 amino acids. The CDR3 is CSPSGNNEQFF. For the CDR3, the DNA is TGCAGCCCCAGCGGCAACAATGAGCAGTTCTTC.

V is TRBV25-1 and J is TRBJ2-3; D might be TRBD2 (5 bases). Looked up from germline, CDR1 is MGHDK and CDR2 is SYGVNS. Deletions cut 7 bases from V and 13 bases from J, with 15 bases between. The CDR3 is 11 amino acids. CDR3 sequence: CASIPTRTEYF. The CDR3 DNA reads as TGTGCCAGCATTCCCACTAGGACCGAGTATTTT.

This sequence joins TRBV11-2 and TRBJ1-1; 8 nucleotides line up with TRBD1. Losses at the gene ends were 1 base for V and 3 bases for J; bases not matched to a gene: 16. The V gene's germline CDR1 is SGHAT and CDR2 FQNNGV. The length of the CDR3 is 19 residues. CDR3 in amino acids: CASSLGLPGGTKRDTEAFF. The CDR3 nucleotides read TGTGCCAGCAGCTTAGGGCTCCCAGGGGGCACGAAGAGGGACACTGAAGCTTTCTTT.

Written as DNA, the CDR3 is TGTGCCAGCAGCAAACCCGATTCACAGGGAAGCAATCAGCCCCAGCATTTT. Translated, it gives CASSKPDSQGSNQPQHF. The chain uses TRBV7-2 and TRBJ1-5, with a tentative D call TRBD1 (6 bases). Germline V lookup: CDR1 SGHTA, CDR2 FQGNSA. The CDR3 sequence is 17 residues long. The germline V and J ends were trimmed by 5 bases and 1 base, with 18 bases remaining between them.

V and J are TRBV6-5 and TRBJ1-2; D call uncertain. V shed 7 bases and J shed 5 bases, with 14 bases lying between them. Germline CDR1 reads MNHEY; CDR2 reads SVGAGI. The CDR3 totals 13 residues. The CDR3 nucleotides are TGTGCCAGCATCGAGGGAGGAGGGTATGGCTACACCTTC. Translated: CASIEGGGYGYTF.

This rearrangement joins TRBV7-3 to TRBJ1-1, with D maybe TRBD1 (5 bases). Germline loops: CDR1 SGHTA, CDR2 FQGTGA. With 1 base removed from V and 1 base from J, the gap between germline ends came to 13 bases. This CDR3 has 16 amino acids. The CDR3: CASSLKGGVANTEAFF. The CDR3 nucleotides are TGTGCCAGCAGCTTAAAGGGAGGGGTGGCGAACACTGAAGCTTTCTTT.